This TCR beta chain was sequenced in a study of cytomegalovirus exposure and HLA in healthy donors. General observations from the study: Within the data, a cluster of highly shared sequence variants was likely a sequencing artifact.

These donors counted as nominally healthy when sampled, but unrecorded immune exposures were likely. In the case of this clone: Its specificity is unknown.

The PCR contained 60 Vbeta and 13 Jbeta primers. Data came from immunoSEQ multiplex PCR; TCRdb stores just in-frame clones and leaves some out. Altogether approximately 80,000 clones are present, less than 80% being singletons, with the ten largest covering about 20%. The TCR comes from a man aged 25 to 45 in good health and CMV-seropositive. The material sequenced was PBMCs.

This CDR3 reads CATSRDRLAGGEQFF. The DNA for the CDR3 is TGTGCCACCAGCAGAGACCGACTAGCGGGAGGAGAGCAGTTCTTC. The genes are TRBV15 and TRBJ2-1; the match to TRBD2 covers 13 bases. This CDR3 spans 15 amino acids. J was trimmed by 10 bases and V by 0 bases; bases with no gene match: 3. Germline values: CDR1 LNHNV, CDR2 YYDKDF (reference sequence).